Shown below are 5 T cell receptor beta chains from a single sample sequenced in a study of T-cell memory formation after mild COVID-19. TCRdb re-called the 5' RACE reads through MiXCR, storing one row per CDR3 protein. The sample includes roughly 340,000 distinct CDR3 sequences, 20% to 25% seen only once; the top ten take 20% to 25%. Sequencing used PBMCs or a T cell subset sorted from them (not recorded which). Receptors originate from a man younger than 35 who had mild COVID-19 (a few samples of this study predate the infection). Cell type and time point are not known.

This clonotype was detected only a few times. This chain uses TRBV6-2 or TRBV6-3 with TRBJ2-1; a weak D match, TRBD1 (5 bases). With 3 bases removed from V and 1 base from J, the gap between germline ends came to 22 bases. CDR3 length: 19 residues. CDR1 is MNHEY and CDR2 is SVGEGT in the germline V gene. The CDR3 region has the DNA TGTGCCAGCAGTTATGTACCAAGCAAGGGGATTATATCCTACAATGAGCAGTTCTTC. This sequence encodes CASSYVPSKGIISYNEQFF.

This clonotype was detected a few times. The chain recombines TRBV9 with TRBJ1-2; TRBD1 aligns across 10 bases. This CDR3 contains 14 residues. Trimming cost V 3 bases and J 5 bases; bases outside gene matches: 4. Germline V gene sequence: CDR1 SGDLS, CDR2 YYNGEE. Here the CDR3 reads CASSAGTGDYGYTF. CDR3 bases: TGTGCCAGCAGCGCCGGGACAGGGGATTATGGCTACACCTTC.

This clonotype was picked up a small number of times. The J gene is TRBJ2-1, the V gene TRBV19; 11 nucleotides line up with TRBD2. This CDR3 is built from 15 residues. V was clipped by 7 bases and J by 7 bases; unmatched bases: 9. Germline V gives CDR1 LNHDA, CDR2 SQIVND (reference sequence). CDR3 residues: CASNSGGAIGNEQFF. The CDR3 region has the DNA TGTGCCAGTAATAGCGGGGGGGCCATCGGTAATGAGCAGTTCTTC.

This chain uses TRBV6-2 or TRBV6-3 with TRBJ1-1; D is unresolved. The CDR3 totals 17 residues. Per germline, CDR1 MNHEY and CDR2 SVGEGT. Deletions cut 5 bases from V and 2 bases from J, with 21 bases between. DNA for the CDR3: TGTGCCAGCAGTAACCCCGCCCGTGGAGCGGGTAACACTGAAGCTTTCTTT. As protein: CASSNPARGAGNTEAFF.

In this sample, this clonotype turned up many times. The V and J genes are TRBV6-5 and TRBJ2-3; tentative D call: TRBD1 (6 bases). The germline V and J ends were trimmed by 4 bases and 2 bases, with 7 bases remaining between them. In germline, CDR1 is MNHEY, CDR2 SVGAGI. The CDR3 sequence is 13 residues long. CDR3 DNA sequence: TGTGCCAGCAGTTGGGACAACACAGATACGCAGTATTTT. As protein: CASSWDNTDTQYF.